The clone carrying this T cell receptor beta chain was detected a few times. This specimen belongs to a study of T-cell memory formation after mild COVID-19. TCRdb redid the calling of the 5' RACE reads with MiXCR, one entry per CDR3 protein. The table records over 120,000 distinct CDR3 sequences, roughly 6.3% of them present only once. V dropped 6 bases and J dropped 7 bases, with 22 bases sitting between them. The germline gives CDR1 MNHNY, CDR2 SVGAGI (reference sequence). The CDR3 is made up of 15 amino acids. J is TRBJ2-7 and V is TRBV6-6; D may be TRBD2 (7 bases). What was sequenced was PBMCs or a T cell subset sorted from them (not recorded which). The source is an adult woman who had mild COVID-19 (a few samples of this study predate the infection). Cell type and time point are not known. The CDR3 DNA follows: TGTGCCAGCAGCCCTGGGGGGGGCCCCAGGCTGGAGCAGTACTTC. Protein product: CASSPGGGPRLEQYF.